The present entry profiles one T cell receptor (beta chain) with its context. CDR3 size: 14 residues. J lost 5 bases, V lost 5 bases, and 9 bases had no gene match. Germline V lookup: CDR1 PRHDT, CDR2 FYEKMQ (reference sequence). The method was immunoSEQ multiplex PCR; TCRdb's version includes in-frame clones alone and lacks a portion of them. This sample has fewer than 500,000 clones, with around 90% found just once. This entry is derived from a study of blood T cell repertoires in COVID-19. Across the whole study: Italy, Spain and the United States were the sources of the convalescent and acute COVID-19 samples. Sample material is recorded as cDNA or gDNA derived from T cells, B-cell-depleted T cells, or PBMCs.

Seattle-derived patients entered the study during active infection and were followed longitudinally. The sequencing input was peripheral blood. The rearrangement uses TRBV13 and TRBJ2-7; TRBD2 aligns across 7 bases. The TCR originated in a man younger than 35 with COVID-19, enrolled during active disease. The CDR3 is CASSTRLALHEQYF. DNA for the CDR3: TGTGCCAGCAGCACCCGACTAGCTTTGCACGAGCAGTACTTC.